The clone carrying this TCR beta chain has ten or more counts. Its target is unknown. Noted time point: healthy volunteer bleed at 6 weeks. It was from unfractionated whole blood that total RNA was extracted. It was the library that attached unique molecular identifiers to individual cDNA molecules. Original data processing: TCR counts had a median of about 94,000 per sample and spanned roughly 20,000 to 750,000. TCRdb redid the calling of the RACE reads with MiXCR, one entry per CDR3 protein. The V and J calls here are based on TCRdb, not the publication. The sample lists about 80,000 distinct CDR3 sequences; approximately 8.1% were seen once. These data originate in a study of human T cells and chemical hapten exposure. Whole-study context: Small pooled library volume differences chiefly drove per-sample TCR yield variation.

Study conclusions and caveats: With DPC sensitization, TCRs exceeding 1 in 1000 frequency showed no change.

The receptor's source is a female donor in good health. Some clones in this sample may be carry-over from other donors' samples. The sequencing sample was made of whole blood.

CDR3 DNA sequence: TGTGCCAGCAGTTCCTCTGGGGCCAACGTCCTGACTTTC. Its translation is CASSSSGANVLTF. The chain is built from TRBV28 and TRBJ2-6; D call uncertain. CDR3 length equals 13 residues. V was cut by 4 bases and J by 0 bases, with 1 base left in between. The germline V gene has CDR1 MDHEN and CDR2 SYDVKM. Full variable domain (missing parts from reference TRBV28 and TRBJ2-6): DVKVTQSSRYLVKRTGEKVFLECVQDMDHENMFWYRQDPGLGLRLIYFSYDVKMKEKGDIPEGYSVSREKKERFSLILESASTNQTSMYLCASSSSGANVLTFGAGSRLTVL.